These 22 T cell receptor beta chains originate from one sample sequenced in a study of cytomegalovirus exposure and HLA in healthy donors. Primers included in the PCR were 60 Vbeta and 13 Jbeta primers. Clones were sequenced by immunoSEQ multiplex PCR, and TCRdb holds only the in-frame ones, with some missing. This sample's table has approximately 80,000 clones. The sample taken for sequencing was PBMCs. The source of these receptors is a man between 18 and 35 years old in good health and CMV-seropositive.

V and J are TRBV7-8 and TRBJ1-1; D might be TRBD1 (6 bases). CDR1 and CDR2 (germline): SGHVS, FQNEAQ. Trimming pared 5 bases from V and 4 bases from J, leaving 14 bases between. This CDR3 has 14 residues. DNA of the CDR3: TGTGCCAGCAGCCCGGGACATGGCGGCACTGAAGCTTTCTTT. As protein: CASSPGHGGTEAFF.

The chain employs TRBV6-5 and TRBJ1-2; 10 positions match TRBD1. CDR1 is MNHEY, CDR2 SVGAGI, per germline. V gave up 6 bases and J gave up 8 bases; unmatched junction bases: 12. The CDR3 has 15 amino acids. In DNA, the CDR3 is TGTGCCAGCAGAGATACATGGACAGGGGGTTTCGGCTACACCTTC. It yields the protein CASRDTWTGGFGYTF.

This chain uses TRBV5-4 with TRBJ1-3; D gene uncertain. The CDR3 has 17 amino acids. CDR1 and CDR2 (germline): SGHNT, YYREEE (reference sequence). V lost 5 bases and J 0 bases, leaving 18 bases between the germline ends. In DNA, the CDR3 is TGTGCCAGCAGTCCTCGCGCGGGATCAGGCTCTGGAAACACCATATATTTT. Translation: CASSPRAGSGSGNTIYF.

The chain is built from TRBV29-1 and TRBJ2-7; TRBD2 matches 7 bases. V trimming: 5 bases; J trimming: 2 bases; junction bases outside the gene matches: 3. The CDR3 length is 12 residues. The V gene's germline CDR1 is SQVTM and CDR2 ANQGSEA. This CDR3 is CSVWEGTYEQYF. For the CDR3, the DNA is TGCAGCGTTTGGGAGGGAACCTACGAGCAGTACTTC.

V and J are TRBV6-1 and TRBJ2-5, with D tentatively TRBD2 (5 bases). The length of the CDR3 is 18 residues. Trimming pared 4 bases from V and 1 base from J, leaving 22 bases between. Germline V lookup: CDR1 MNHNS, CDR2 SASEGT. The CDR3 region has the DNA TGTGCCAGCAGTGGGCTCGGGCTAGCAGCTCCCCTCCAAGAGACCCAGTACTTC. Translation: CASSGLGLAAPLQETQYF.

The chain carries TRBV5-1 and TRBJ1-2, with D possibly being TRBD1 (6 bases). V lost 0 bases and J lost 6, with 12 bases in between. The CDR3 sequence is 14 residues long. Germline V CDR1 and CDR2: SGHRS, YFSETQ. The CDR3 region has the DNA TGCGCCAGCAGCTTGGAGGGGGGGGCGGATGGCTACACCTTC. As protein: CASSLEGGADGYTF.

The chain employs TRBV5-1 and TRBJ1-2, with unresolved D. Germline V CDR1 and CDR2: SGHRS, YFSETQ. V was clipped by 0 bases and J by 5 bases, with 14 bases between them. The CDR3 sequence is 15 residues long. The CDR3 region is CASSLEPGEGYGYTF. The CDR3 coding sequence is TGCGCCAGCAGCTTGGAGCCGGGAGAAGGGTATGGCTACACCTTC.

The rearrangement joins TRBV28 to TRBJ2-7, with D possibly TRBD1 on 5 matching bases. Per germline, CDR1 MDHEN and CDR2 SYDVKM. CDR3 size: 14 residues. V was trimmed by 2 bases and J by 2 bases, leaving 10 bases between them. Here the CDR3 DNA reads TGTGCCAGCAGTTTAGTTCAGGGTACCTACGAGCAGTACTTC. Translated, it gives CASSLVQGTYEQYF. Complete variable domain (other parts from reference TRBV28 and TRBJ2-7): DVKVTQSSRYLVKRTGEKVFLECVQDMDHENMFWYRQDPGLGLRLIYFSYDVKMKEKGDIPEGYSVSREKKERFSLILESASTNQTSMYLCASSLVQGTYEQYFGPGTRLTVT.

The chain uses TRBV18 and TRBJ1-1; D perhaps matches TRBD1 (6 bases). Per germline, CDR1 KGHSH and CDR2 LQKENI. Trimming shortened V by 5 bases and J by 6 bases, and 19 bases separated the two germline ends. This CDR3 spans 15 amino acids. The CDR3 DNA sequence: TGTGCCAGCTCAGCACTCGGGAGGGGGTCAGCTGAAGCTTTCTTT. Protein sequence: CASSALGRGSAEAFF. The full variable domain, completed using reference TRBV18 and TRBJ1-1, is NAGVMQNPRHLVRRRGQEARLRCSPMKGHSHVYWYRQLPEEGLKFMVYLQKENIIDESGMPKERFSAEFPKEGPSILRIQQVVRGDSAAYFCASSALGRGSAEAFFGQGTRLTVV.

The chain recombines TRBV27 with TRBJ1-1; 7 bases line up with TRBD1. With 6 bases clipped from V and 0 bases from J, the junction kept 13 bases outside the gene matches. This CDR3 comprises 17 residues. Germline CDR1 and CDR2: MNHEY and SMNVEV (reference sequence). The CDR3 loop is CASSPIPRGKVNTEAFF. Here the CDR3 DNA reads TGTGCCAGCAGCCCGATCCCCAGGGGGAAGGTGAACACTGAAGCTTTCTTT.

This clone is deemed medium-sized by its frequency. V usage is TRBV4-2 and J usage is TRBJ2-1, with TRBD1 matching over 8 bases. CDR1 LGHNA and CDR2 YNFKEQ come from the germline V gene. V was clipped by 1 base and J by 4 bases; unmatched bases: 3. CDR3 size: 15 residues. This CDR3 reads CASSQGRDRYNEQFF. CDR3 in DNA: TGTGCCAGCAGCCAAGGACGGGACAGGTACAATGAGCAGTTCTTC.

The V and J genes are TRBV5-1 and TRBJ2-7; D remains ambiguous. CDR3 length: 14 amino acids. V shed 6 bases and J shed 3 bases, with 16 bases lying between them. Germline CDR1 is SGHRS and CDR2 is YFSETQ. Written as DNA, the CDR3 is TGCGCCAGCACCGAGAGGATTGGAGTCTACGAGCAGTACTTC. This sequence encodes CASTERIGVYEQYF.

The chain combines TRBV5-1 with TRBJ2-1; TRBD2 is a possible D gene (6 bases). Germline CDR1 is SGHRS and CDR2 is YFSETQ. This CDR3 comprises 15 residues. V was shortened by 3 bases and J by 7 bases, with 17 bases between the two germline ends. CDR3 sequence: CASSWTAPSANEQFF. DNA of the CDR3: TGCGCCAGCAGCTGGACCGCCCCTAGCGCAAATGAGCAGTTCTTC. Using reference TRBV5-1 and TRBJ2-1 for the parts outside the CDR3, the full variable domain is KAGVTQTPRYLIKTRGQQVTLSCSPISGHRSVSWYQQTPGQGLQFLFEYFSETQRNKGNFPGRFSGRQFSNSRSEMNVSTLELGDSALYLCASSWTAPSANEQFFGPGTRLTVL.

This chain connects TRBV29-1 to TRBJ2-5; D is possibly TRBD1 (5 bases). Germline values: CDR1 SQVTM, CDR2 ANQGSEA. The CDR3 is 14 residues long. Trimming removed 3 bases at V and 3 bases at J, with 14 bases between. CDR3 region: CSVDATTGEETQYF. The CDR3 bases are TGCAGCGTTGATGCAACTACAGGAGAAGAGACCCAGTACTTC. Full variable domain (remainder filled in from reference TRBV29-1 and TRBJ2-5): SAVISQKPSRDICQRGTSLTIQCQVDSQVTMMFWYRQQPGQSLTLIATANQGSEATYESGFVIDKFPISRPNLTFSTLTVSNMSPEDSSIYLCSVDATTGEETQYFGPGTRLLVL.

This chain uses TRBV2 with TRBJ1-4; D is unresolved. This CDR3 region has 14 residues. Germline values: CDR1 SNHLY, CDR2 FYNNEI. V was trimmed by 7 bases and J by 5 bases, leaving 14 bases between them. In DNA, the CDR3 is TGTGCCAGCATACGGACGGGGAGAAATGAAAAACTGTTTTTT. Protein product: CASIRTGRNEKLFF.

The chain has TRBV9 and TRBJ2-5, with a weak D call TRBD2 (6 bases). V was trimmed by 0 bases and J by 1 base, leaving 7 bases between them. This CDR3 is 14 amino acids long. CDR1 and CDR2 (germline): SGDLS, YYNGEE. CDR3 in DNA: TGTGCCAGCAGCGTAGTCGGGGGCCAAGAGACCCAGTACTTC. Amino acids: CASSVVGGQETQYF.

Here the CDR3 reads CASKEVSSYNSPLHF. CDR3 in DNA: TGTGCCAGTAAAGAGGTCAGCTCCTATAATTCACCCCTCCACTTT. The chain uses TRBV19 and TRBJ1-6; D is unclear. V shed 7 bases and J shed 0 bases, with 10 bases lying between them. CDR3 length: 15 residues. Germline CDR1 reads LNHDA; CDR2 reads SQIVND (reference sequence).

The rearrangement uses TRBV6-5 and TRBJ2-7, with D maybe TRBD1 (6 bases). V was cut by 8 bases and J by 1 base, with 15 bases left in between. This CDR3 is built from 14 residues. Germline CDR1 and CDR2: MNHEY and SVGAGI. The CDR3 nucleotides read TGTGCCAGCCAAGAATGGCAGGGGTCCTACGAGCAGTACTTC. Translating gives CASQEWQGSYEQYF.

The rearrangement links TRBV29-1 to TRBJ2-3; the match to TRBD1 covers 8 bases. CDR3 length: 15 residues. V shed 6 bases, J shed 1 base, and the junction held 9 bases outside the gene matches. The germline gives CDR1 SQVTM, CDR2 ANQGSEA. The CDR3 here is CSVTQGAIGTDTQYF. CDR3 DNA: TGCAGCGTCACCCAGGGGGCTATTGGCACAGATACGCAGTATTTT.

The chain joins TRBV11-3 to TRBJ2-1, with D tentatively TRBD1 (5 bases). V gave up 1 base and J gave up 5 bases, with 12 bases separating them. The CDR3 runs 15 residues. CDR1 is SGHNT and CDR2 is YENEEA in the germline V gene. Here the CDR3 reads CASSLGRAGNNEQFF. The CDR3 DNA sequence: TGTGCCAGCAGCTTAGGTCGGGCAGGGAACAATGAGCAGTTCTTC.

On this clone itself: Within the sample, other DNA sequences also encode this same CDR3. V gene TRBV9 combines with J gene TRBJ2-1; TRBD2 matches 9 bases. The germline V gene has CDR1 SGDLS and CDR2 YYNGEE. V lost 0 bases and J lost 5; bases outside the gene matches: 3. The length of the CDR3 is 15 residues. The CDR3 loop reads CASSVGGGGNNEQFF. CDR3 nucleotides: TGTGCCAGCAGCGTAGGCGGGGGGGGAAACAATGAGCAGTTCTTC.

This rearrangement joins TRBV6-1 to TRBJ2-7; TRBD1 aligns across 10 bases. Per the germline V gene, CDR1 is MNHNS and CDR2 is SASEGT. The V segment lost 3 bases and the J segment 1 base; nucleotides outside the gene matches: 3. CDR3 size: 15 residues. CDR3 protein: CASSDRTGGSYEQYF. DNA of the CDR3: TGTGCCAGCAGTGATCGGACAGGGGGGTCCTACGAGCAGTACTTC.